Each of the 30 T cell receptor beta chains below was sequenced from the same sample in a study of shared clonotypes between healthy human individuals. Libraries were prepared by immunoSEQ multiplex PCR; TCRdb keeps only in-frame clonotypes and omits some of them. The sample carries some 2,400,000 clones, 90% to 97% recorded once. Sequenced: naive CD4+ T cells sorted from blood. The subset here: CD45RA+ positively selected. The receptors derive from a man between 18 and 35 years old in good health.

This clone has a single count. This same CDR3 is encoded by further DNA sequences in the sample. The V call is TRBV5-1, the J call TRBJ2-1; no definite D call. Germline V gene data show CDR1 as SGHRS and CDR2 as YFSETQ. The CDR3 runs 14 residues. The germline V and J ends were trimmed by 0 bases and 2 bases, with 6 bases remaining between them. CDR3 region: CASSLGVAYNEQFF. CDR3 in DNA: TGCGCCAGCAGCTTGGGGGTGGCCTACAATGAGCAGTTCTTC.

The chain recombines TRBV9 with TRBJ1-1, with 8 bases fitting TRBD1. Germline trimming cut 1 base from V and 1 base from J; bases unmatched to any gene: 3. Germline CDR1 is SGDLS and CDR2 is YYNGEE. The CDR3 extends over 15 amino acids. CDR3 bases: TGTGCCAGCAGCGTACAGGACAGGGCGAACACTGAAGCTTTCTTT. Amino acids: CASSVQDRANTEAFF.

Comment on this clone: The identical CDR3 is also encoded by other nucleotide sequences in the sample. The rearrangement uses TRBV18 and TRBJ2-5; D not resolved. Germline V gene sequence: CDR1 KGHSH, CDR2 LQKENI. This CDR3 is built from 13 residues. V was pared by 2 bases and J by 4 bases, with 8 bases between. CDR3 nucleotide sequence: TGTGCCAGCTCACCAGGGCTAACAGAGACCCAGTACTTC. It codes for CASSPGLTETQYF.

For the CDR3, the DNA is TGTGCCTGGAGTGTATACGGGGGAGATGGCTACACCTTC. Translating gives CAWSVYGGDGYTF. The chain links TRBV30 to TRBJ1-2, with D perhaps TRBD1 (5 bases). Trimming took off 0 bases at V and 6 bases at J, with 11 bases between the two ends. The V gene's germline CDR1 is GTSNPN and CDR2 SVGIG (reference sequence). This CDR3 spans 13 amino acids.

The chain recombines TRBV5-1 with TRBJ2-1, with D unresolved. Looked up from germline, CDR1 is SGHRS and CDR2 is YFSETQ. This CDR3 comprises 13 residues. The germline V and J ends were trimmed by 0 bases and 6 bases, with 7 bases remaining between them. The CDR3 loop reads CASSLVQSNEQFF. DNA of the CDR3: TGCGCCAGCAGCTTGGTGCAGAGCAATGAGCAGTTCTTC.

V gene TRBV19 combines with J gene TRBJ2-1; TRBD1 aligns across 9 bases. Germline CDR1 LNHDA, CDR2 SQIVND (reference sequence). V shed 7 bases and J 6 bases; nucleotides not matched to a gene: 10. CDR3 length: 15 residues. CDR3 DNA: TGTGCCAGTACCAAACCGGGACAGGGAGGCAATGAGCAGTTCTTC. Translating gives CASTKPGQGGNEQFF.

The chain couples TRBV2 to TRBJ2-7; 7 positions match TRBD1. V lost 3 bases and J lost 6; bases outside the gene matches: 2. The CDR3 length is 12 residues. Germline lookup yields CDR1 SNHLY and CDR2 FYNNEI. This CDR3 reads CASSDDRAEQYF. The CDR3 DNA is TGTGCCAGCAGTGACGACAGGGCCGAGCAGTACTTC.

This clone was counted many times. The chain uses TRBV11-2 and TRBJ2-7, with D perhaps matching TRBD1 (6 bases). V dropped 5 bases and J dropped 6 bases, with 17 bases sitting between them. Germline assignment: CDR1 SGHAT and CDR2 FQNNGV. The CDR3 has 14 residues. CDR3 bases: TGTGCCAGCAGCCCTGGGAACAGGGCGTCCGAGCAGTACTTC. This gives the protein CASSPGNRASEQYF.

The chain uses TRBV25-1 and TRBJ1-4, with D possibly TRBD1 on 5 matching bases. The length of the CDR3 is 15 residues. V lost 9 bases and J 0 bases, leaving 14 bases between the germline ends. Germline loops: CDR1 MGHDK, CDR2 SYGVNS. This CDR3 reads CASSGRLTTNEKLFF. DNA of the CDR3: TGTGCCAGTTCAGGGCGGCTTACAACTAATGAAAAACTGTTTTTT.

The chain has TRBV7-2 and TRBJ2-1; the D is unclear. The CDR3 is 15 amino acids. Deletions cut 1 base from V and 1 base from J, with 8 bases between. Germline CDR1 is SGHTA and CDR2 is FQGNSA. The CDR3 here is CASSLGPRSYNEQFF. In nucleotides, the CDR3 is TGTGCCAGCAGCTTAGGGCCCCGGTCCTACAATGAGCAGTTCTTC.

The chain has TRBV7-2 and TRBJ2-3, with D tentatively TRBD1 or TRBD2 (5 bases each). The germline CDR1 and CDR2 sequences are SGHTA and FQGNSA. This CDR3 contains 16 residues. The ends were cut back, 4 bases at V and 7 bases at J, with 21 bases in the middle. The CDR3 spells CASSSRGGPEGNTQYF. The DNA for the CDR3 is TGTGCCAGCAGCTCAAGAGGTGGGCCTGAGGGGAATACGCAGTATTTT.

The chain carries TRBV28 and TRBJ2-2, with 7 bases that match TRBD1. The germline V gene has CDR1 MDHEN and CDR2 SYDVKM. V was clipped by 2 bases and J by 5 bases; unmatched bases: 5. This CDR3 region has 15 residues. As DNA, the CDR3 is TGTGCCAGCAGTTTAGGACAGGTGGGGACCGGGGAGCTGTTTTTT. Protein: CASSLGQVGTGELFF.

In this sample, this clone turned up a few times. This CDR3 reads CASSPATGSPLHF. In DNA form, the CDR3 reads TGTGCCAGCAGTCCCGCGACAGGTTCGCCCCTCCACTTT. The V and J genes are TRBV6-5 and TRBJ1-6; weak D call: TRBD1 (6 bases). The germline V gene encodes CDR1 MNHEY and CDR2 SVGAGI. The V end was cut by 5 bases, the J end by 13 bases, with 15 bases between. The CDR3 is made up of 13 amino acids.

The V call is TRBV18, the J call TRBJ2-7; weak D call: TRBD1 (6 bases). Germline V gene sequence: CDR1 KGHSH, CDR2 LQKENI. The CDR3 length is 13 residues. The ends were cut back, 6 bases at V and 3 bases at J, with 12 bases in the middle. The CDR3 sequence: CASSRARGYEQYF. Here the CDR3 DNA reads TGTGCCAGCTCGCGCGCCAGGGGCTACGAGCAGTACTTC.

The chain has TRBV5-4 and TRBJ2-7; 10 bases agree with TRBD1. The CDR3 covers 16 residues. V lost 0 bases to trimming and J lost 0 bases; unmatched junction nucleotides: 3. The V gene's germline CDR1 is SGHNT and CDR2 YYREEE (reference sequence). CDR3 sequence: CASSLGGTGDSYEQYF. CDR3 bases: TGTGCCAGCAGCTTGGGAGGGACAGGGGACTCCTACGAGCAGTACTTC.

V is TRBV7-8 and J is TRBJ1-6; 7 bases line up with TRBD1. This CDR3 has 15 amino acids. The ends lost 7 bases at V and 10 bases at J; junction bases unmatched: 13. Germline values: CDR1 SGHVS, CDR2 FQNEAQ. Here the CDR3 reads CASTQGDRSGSPLHF. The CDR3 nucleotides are TGTGCCAGCACCCAGGGGGACAGAAGCGGCTCACCCCTCCACTTT.

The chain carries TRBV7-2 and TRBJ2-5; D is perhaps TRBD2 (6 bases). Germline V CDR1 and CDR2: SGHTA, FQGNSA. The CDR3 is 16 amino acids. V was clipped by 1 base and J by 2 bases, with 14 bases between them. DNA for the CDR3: TGTGCCAGCAGCTTAGTAAGGCGGGATAGGCAAGAGACCCAGTACTTC. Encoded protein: CASSLVRRDRQETQYF. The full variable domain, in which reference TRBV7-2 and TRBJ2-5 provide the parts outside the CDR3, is GAGVSQSPSNKVTEKGKDVELRCDPISGHTALYWYRQSLGQGLEFLIYFQGNSAPDKSGLPSDRFSAERTGGSVSTLTIQRTQQEDSAVYLCASSLVRRDRQETQYFGPGTRLLVL.

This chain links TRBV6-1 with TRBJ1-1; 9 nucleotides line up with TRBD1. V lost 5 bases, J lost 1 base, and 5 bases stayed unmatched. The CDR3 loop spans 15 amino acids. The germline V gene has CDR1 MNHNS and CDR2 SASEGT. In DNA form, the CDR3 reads TGTGCCAGCAGTTCACAGGGGGCTGGGAACACTGAAGCTTTCTTT. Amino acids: CASSSQGAGNTEAFF.

The CDR3 reads CASSEAPPVRQLNQPQHF. The CDR3 nucleotides are TGTGCCAGCAGTGAAGCGCCACCGGTTAGGCAGCTCAATCAGCCCCAGCATTTT. The chain carries TRBV6-1 and TRBJ1-5; D gene uncertain. This CDR3 comprises 18 residues. In germline, CDR1 is MNHNS, CDR2 SASEGT. Trimming left V 0 bases short and J 3 bases short, with 18 bases between.

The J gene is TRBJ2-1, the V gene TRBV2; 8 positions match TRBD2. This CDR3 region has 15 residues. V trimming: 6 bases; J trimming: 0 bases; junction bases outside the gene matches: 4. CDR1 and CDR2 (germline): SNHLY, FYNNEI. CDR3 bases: TGTGCCAGCAGATCCGCGGGAGGCTCCTACAATGAGCAGTTCTTC. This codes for CASRSAGGSYNEQFF.

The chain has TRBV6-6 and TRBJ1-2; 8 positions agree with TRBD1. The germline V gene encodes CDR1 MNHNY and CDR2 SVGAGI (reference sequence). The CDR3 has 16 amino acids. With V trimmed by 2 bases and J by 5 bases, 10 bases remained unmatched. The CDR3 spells CASSYDRGKVGYGYTF. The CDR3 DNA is TGTGCCAGCAGTTACGACAGGGGCAAAGTGGGTTATGGCTACACCTTC.

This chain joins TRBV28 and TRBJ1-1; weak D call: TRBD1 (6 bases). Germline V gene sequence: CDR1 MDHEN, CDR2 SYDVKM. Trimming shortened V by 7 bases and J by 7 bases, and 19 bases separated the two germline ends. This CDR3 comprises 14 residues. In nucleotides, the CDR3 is TGTGCCAGCACGTTAACAGGGATAAGGGGTGAAGCTTTCTTT. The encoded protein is CASTLTGIRGEAFF.

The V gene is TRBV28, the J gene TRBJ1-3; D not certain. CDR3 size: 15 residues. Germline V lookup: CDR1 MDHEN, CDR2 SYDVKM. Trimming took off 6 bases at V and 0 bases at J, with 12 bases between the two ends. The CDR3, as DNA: TGTGCCAGCAGCCTGATACAATTCTCTGGAAACACCATATATTTT. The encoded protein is CASSLIQFSGNTIYF.

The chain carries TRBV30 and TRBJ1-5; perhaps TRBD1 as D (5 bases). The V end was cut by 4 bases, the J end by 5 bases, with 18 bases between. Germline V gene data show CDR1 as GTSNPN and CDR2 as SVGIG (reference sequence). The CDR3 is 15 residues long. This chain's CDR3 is CAWTKAPGGYQPQHF. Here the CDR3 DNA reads TGTGCCTGGACCAAGGCACCCGGGGGATATCAGCCCCAGCATTTT.

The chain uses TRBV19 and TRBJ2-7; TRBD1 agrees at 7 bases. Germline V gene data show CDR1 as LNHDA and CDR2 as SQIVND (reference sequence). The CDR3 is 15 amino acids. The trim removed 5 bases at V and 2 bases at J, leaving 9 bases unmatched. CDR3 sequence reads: CASSFEQGSPYEQYF. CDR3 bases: TGTGCCAGTAGTTTCGAACAGGGGTCACCCTACGAGCAGTACTTC. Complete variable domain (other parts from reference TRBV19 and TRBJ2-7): DGGITQSPKYLFRKEGQNVTLSCEQNLNHDAMYWYRQDPGQGLRLIYYSQIVNDFQKGDIAEGYSVSREKKESFPLTVTSAQKNPTAFYLCASSFEQGSPYEQYFGPGTRLTVT.

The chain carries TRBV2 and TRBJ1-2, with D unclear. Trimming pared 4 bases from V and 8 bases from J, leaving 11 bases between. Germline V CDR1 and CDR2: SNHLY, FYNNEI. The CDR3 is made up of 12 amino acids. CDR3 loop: CASSVLGSGYTF. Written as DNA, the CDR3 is TGTGCCAGCAGTGTATTGGGTTCCGGCTACACCTTC.

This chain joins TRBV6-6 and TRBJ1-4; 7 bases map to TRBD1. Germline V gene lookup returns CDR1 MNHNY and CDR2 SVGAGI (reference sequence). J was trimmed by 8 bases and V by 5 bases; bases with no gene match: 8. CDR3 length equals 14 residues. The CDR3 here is CASSRDSLLEKLFF. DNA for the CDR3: TGTGCCAGCAGTAGGGACAGCCTCCTCGAAAAACTGTTTTTT.

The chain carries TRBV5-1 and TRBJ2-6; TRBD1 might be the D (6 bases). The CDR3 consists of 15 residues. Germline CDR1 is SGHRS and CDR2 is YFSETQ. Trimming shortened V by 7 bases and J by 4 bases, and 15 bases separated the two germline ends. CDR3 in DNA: TGCGCCAGCGGTACAGGGTCGGAAGGGGCCAACGTCCTGACTTTC. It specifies CASGTGSEGANVLTF.

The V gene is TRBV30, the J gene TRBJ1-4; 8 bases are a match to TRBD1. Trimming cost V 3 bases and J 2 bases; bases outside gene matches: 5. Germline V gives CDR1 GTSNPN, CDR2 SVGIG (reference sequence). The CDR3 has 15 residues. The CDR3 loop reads CAWSRQGQTNEKLFF. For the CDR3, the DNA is TGTGCCTGGAGCCGACAGGGGCAGACTAATGAAAAACTGTTTTTT. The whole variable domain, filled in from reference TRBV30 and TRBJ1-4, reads SQTIHQWPATLVQPVGSPLSLECTVEGTSNPNLYWYRQAAGRGLQLLFYSVGIGQISSEVPQNLSASRPQDRQFILSSKKLLLSDSGFYLCAWSRQGQTNEKLFFGSGTQLSVL.

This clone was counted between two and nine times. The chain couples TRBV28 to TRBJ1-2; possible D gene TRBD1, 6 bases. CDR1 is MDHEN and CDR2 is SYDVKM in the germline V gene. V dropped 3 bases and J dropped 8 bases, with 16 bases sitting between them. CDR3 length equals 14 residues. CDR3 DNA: TGTGCCAGCAGTTTTCCCGGGGACATCGGAGGCTACACCTTC. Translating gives CASSFPGDIGGYTF.